These T cell receptor beta chains were read from a single sample in a study of blood T cell repertoires in COVID-19. Measured with immunoSEQ multiplex PCR; TCRdb has only the in-frame clones, and not every one. The sample contains approximately 150,000 clones, more than 80% of which appear only once. Source material: peripheral blood. All receptors come from a woman in her sixties with active COVID-19. Both conserved end residues are part of each CDR3.

j_call,v_call,cdr3_aa
TRBJ2-2,TRBV19,CASSGQALHTGELFF
TRBJ2-5,TRBV19,CASMRTSVNVETQYF
TRBJ1-6,TRBV4-2,CASSLFAENNSPLHF
TRBJ2-7,TRBV27,CASTTWVGTSGSSEQYF
TRBJ2-5,TRBV7-2,CASSLVLAGGGTQYF
TRBJ2-3,TRBV14,CASSQQGPRTDTQYF
TRBJ2-2,TRBV7-9,CASSRGRNTGELFF
TRBJ2-3,TRBV5-1,CASSPGTPSTDTQYF
TRBJ2-5,TRBV9,CASSVASLQGGQETQYF
TRBJ1-2,TRBV20-1,CSARDPGSAAF
TRBJ2-5,TRBV5-4,CASSRDTGLAPYQYF
TRBJ1-2,TRBV3-1/TRBV3-2,CASSQDRGGTYGYTF
TRBJ2-3,TRBV15,CATSDSLVGAQYF
TRBJ1-1,TRBV18,CASSLPRDRGWNTEAFF
TRBJ2-7,TRBV28,CASLHGTGYEQYF
TRBJ1-2,TRBV7-2,CASSLGSRGAGYGYTF
TRBJ1-2,TRBV3-1/TRBV3-2,CASTPGGTPNYGYTF
TRBJ1-1,TRBV28,CASSLHTGNTEAFF
TRBJ2-1,TRBV4-1,CASSYRDSNKNEQFF
TRBJ2-1,TRBV5-1,CASSRGASGRSYNEQFF
TRBJ2-5,TRBV28,CASSLWGRGIETQYF
TRBJ2-1,TRBV4-1,CASSRLTPGAYNEQFF
TRBJ1-3,TRBV2,CATGTGSSGNTIYF
TRBJ1-2,TRBV19,CASNGVNYGYTF
TRBJ2-7,TRBV6-4,CASRAREASSEYF
TRBJ1-4,TRBV20-1,CSAREEEKLFF
TRBJ2-7,TRBV6-2/TRBV6-3,CASSQSYEQYF
TRBJ1-2,TRBV27,CASSHDRGDGYTF
TRBJ1-2,TRBV18,CASSLDSYGYTF
TRBJ1-3,TRBV7-9,CASSLVQSSGNTIYF
TRBJ2-5,TRBV9,CASSVGASVGQETQYF
TRBJ2-2,TRBV6-5,CASSYLAPFHTGELFF
TRBJ2-7,TRBV6-5,CASQVDRASYEQYF
TRBJ2-7,TRBV28,CATRRDRVSYEQYF
TRBJ1-6,TRBV7-2,CASRRGPGDNSPLHF
TRBJ1-4,TRBV21-1,CASSKGVRAHYEKLFF
TRBJ1-5,TRBV2,CASRALYSNQPQHF
TRBJ2-3,TRBV19,CASRPTGPSTDTQYF
TRBJ2-1,TRBV7-9,CASSPIPQGNEQFF
TRBJ1-5,TRBV2,CASRPGQVRQPQHF
TRBJ2-3,TRBV5-6,CASSFYLGDQYF
TRBJ2-5,TRBV5-1,CASSLAREGTQYF
TRBJ2-7,TRBV18,CASSPQKGAGTYEQYF
TRBJ1-6,TRBV28,CASSLLPGQGNSPLHF
TRBJ2-5,TRBV7-2,CASSFTGVNQETQYF
TRBJ1-3,TRBV5-6,CASSPSGRGVSGNTIYF
TRBJ2-7,TRBV30,CAWSVPRTGGGYNPNYEQYF